Listed here are 10 T cell receptor beta chains from one sample, sequenced in a study of T cell repertoires in cytomegalovirus infection. These receptors have no identified antigens. MiXCR, run by TCRdb on the reads, gives a single entry per CDR3 protein. The table records a few hundred thousand distinct CDR3 sequences, 40% of them present only once. The material was cultured PBMCs, obtained from culture after CMV antigen stimulation. The source of these receptors is a human donor in good health (CMV status not recorded). Some clones in this sample may be carry-over from other donors' samples.

This chain uses TRBV7-2 with TRBJ2-1, with 8 bases matching TRBD2. The CDR3 has 15 amino acids. Looked up from germline, CDR1 is SGHTA and CDR2 is FQGNSA. V trimming: 3 bases; J trimming: 9 bases; junction bases outside the gene matches: 10. For the CDR3, the DNA is TGTGCCAGCAGCTTTGTCGAGCGGGGGCCGAGTGAGCAGTTCTTC. Its protein is CASSFVERGPSEQFF.

This clonotype was observed a few times. The V and J genes are TRBV6-5 and TRBJ2-1; 16 bases agree with TRBD2. Germline CDR1 and CDR2: MNHEY and SVGAGI. This CDR3 has 21 residues. Trimming cost V 0 bases and J 1 base; bases outside gene matches: 9. The CDR3 sequence: CASSYSWLGLAGGGSYNEQFF. DNA of the CDR3: TGTGCCAGCAGTTACTCCTGGTTGGGACTAGCGGGAGGGGGATCCTACAATGAGCAGTTCTTC.

This clonotype came up many times. The rearrangement joins TRBV7-2 to TRBJ2-1; TRBD2 aligns across 7 bases. The germline V gene has CDR1 SGHTA and CDR2 FQGNSA. Trimming at V came to 2 bases and at J to 6 bases, leaving 19 bases not matched to a gene. The CDR3 length is 19 residues. CDR3: CASSLKDGTTKSSVNEQFF. For the CDR3, the DNA is TGTGCCAGCAGCTTAAAAGACGGGACTACAAAATCAAGTGTCAATGAGCAGTTCTTC.

The table lists this clonotype with a count of one. The chain uses TRBV4-1 and TRBJ1-5; unclear D gene. CDR1 and CDR2 (germline): MGHRA, YSYEKL. The CDR3 runs 13 residues. V was trimmed by 0 bases and J by 5 bases, leaving 5 bases between them. CDR3 loop: CASSQEVYQPQHF. The CDR3 DNA follows: TGCGCCAGCAGCCAAGAAGTGTATCAGCCCCAGCATTTT.

This clonotype was picked up many times. The chain has TRBV7-2 and TRBJ2-3, with D possibly being TRBD2 (5 bases). V was pared by 5 bases and J by 6 bases, with 18 bases between. There are 15 residues in the CDR3. Germline V gene data show CDR1 as SGHTA and CDR2 as FQGNSA. In DNA form, the CDR3 reads TGTGCCAGCAGCCGCCGGTCGGCCCCGGGGGATACGCAGTATTTT. Its protein product is CASSRRSAPGDTQYF.

The rearrangement joins TRBV6-1 to TRBJ2-7; TRBD1 agrees at 7 bases. The CDR3 has 13 amino acids. Germline V gene lookup returns CDR1 MNHNS and CDR2 SASEGT. Unmatched junction bases numbered 2, after V lost 6 bases and J lost 0 bases. CDR3 amino acids: CASRTGYSYEQYF. For the CDR3, the DNA is TGTGCCAGCAGGACAGGGTACTCCTACGAGCAGTACTTC.

This clonotype was seen more than once but under ten times. J is TRBJ1-4 and V is TRBV7-2; no clear D gene. The germline gives CDR1 SGHTA, CDR2 FQGNSA. The CDR3 consists of 13 residues. V lost 2 bases and J 8 bases, leaving 9 bases between the germline ends. CDR3 amino acids: CASSLMGEEKLFF. The CDR3 DNA sequence: TGTGCCAGCAGCTTAATGGGCGAGGAAAAACTGTTTTTT. The full variable domain, in which reference TRBV7-2 and TRBJ1-4 provide the parts outside the CDR3, is GAGVSQSPSNKVTEKGKDVELRCDPISGHTALYWYRQSLGQGLEFLIYFQGNSAPDKSGLPSDRFSAERTGGSVSTLTIQRTQQEDSAVYLCASSLMGEEKLFFGSGTQLSVL.

The chain employs TRBV12-3 or TRBV12-4 and TRBJ1-2, with 7 bases matching TRBD1. CDR3 length: 16 amino acids. V lost 3 bases to trimming and J lost 5 bases; unmatched junction nucleotides: 12. This CDR3 is CASSFGEWGQTYGYTF. The CDR3 DNA follows: TGTGCCAGCAGTTTCGGCGAGTGGGGACAGACATATGGCTACACCTTC.

The chain combines TRBV7-2 with TRBJ2-3; no clear D gene. Trimming took off 4 bases at V and 6 bases at J, with 11 bases between the two ends. The germline CDR1 and CDR2 sequences are SGHTA and FQGNSA. This CDR3 comprises 13 residues. The CDR3: CASSSLTVDTQYF. In nucleotides, the CDR3 is TGTGCCAGCAGCTCCCTCACAGTGGATACGCAGTATTTT.

J is TRBJ1-1 and V is TRBV4-1; 8 positions match TRBD1. CDR3 length: 14 amino acids. The junction had 4 bases not matched to a gene; V was cut back by 4 bases and J by 3 bases. Germline assignment: CDR1 MGHRA and CDR2 YSYEKL. Written as DNA, the CDR3 is TGCGCCAGCAGCCTTGAGGACAGGGACACTGAAGCTTTCTTT. Protein sequence: CASSLEDRDTEAFF.